The next 21 T cell receptor beta chains were all read from a single sample in a study of molecular identifiers for immune sequencing clone quantification. MiXCR, applied by TCRdb to the PCR reads, yields one record per CDR3 protein. Of about 500,000 distinct CDR3 sequences in the sample, about 26% were seen once. Material: naive CD8+ T cells from blood, with Jurkat cell RNA spiked in. The subset is: FACS-sorted CD8+CD4-CCR7+CD45RA+ naive T cells. The receptors here all came from a human donor in good health. Some libraries in this study had Jurkat cell RNA spiked in.

The chain joins TRBV11-2 to TRBJ2-5; 10 positions agree with TRBD2. V lost 0 bases and J lost 4; bases outside the gene matches: 8. The CDR3 spans 17 residues. The V gene's germline CDR1 is SGHAT and CDR2 FQNNGV. CDR3 sequence (DNA): TGTGCCAGCAGCTTAGATGTTCGGCTAGCGGGAGTAGAGACCCAGTACTTC. Protein product: CASSLDVRLAGVETQYF.

This clonotype was seen a few times. The chain combines TRBV7-9 with TRBJ2-3, with 9 bases aligning to TRBD2. With V trimmed by 5 bases and J by 0 bases, 9 bases remained unmatched. CDR1 is SEHNR, CDR2 FQNEAQ, per germline (reference sequence). The CDR3 loop spans 17 amino acids. The CDR3 nucleotides are TGTGCCAGCAGCCCCCCGGCGGGGGGGCGAAGCACAGATACGCAGTATTTT. The encoded protein is CASSPPAGGRSTDTQYF.

This sequence joins TRBV4-1 and TRBJ1-5; D not resolved. V was trimmed by 0 bases and J by 9 bases, leaving 12 bases between them. CDR3 size: 14 residues. The germline CDR1 and CDR2 sequences are MGHRA and YSYEKL. DNA for the CDR3: TGCGCCAGCAGCCAAGATAACCTCATTCCGCCCCAGCATTTT. Translating it yields CASSQDNLIPPQHF.

Turning to this clonotype: This may be a read error, as it is one base from a much larger clone. This CDR3 fails to terminate in the conserved phenylalanine or tryptophan, so it likely reflects a read error. V is TRBV5-1 and J is TRBJ2-5, with unresolved D. Deletions cut 2 bases from V and 5 bases from J, with 10 bases between. CDR1 is SGHRS, CDR2 YFSETQ, per germline. The CDR3 runs 13 residues. The CDR3: CASSFGVAETQYL. The CDR3 DNA is TGCGCCAGCAGCTTTGGGGTAGCCGAGACCCAGTACTTG.

To note about this clonotype: A read error may be the cause here, since a much bigger clone is one base away. The CDR3 ends on some other residue instead of the conserved phenylalanine or tryptophan, so this is likely a read error. This chain uses TRBV7-6 with TRBJ1-4; D gene unclear. V gave up 1 base and J gave up 3 bases, with 15 bases separating them. This CDR3 contains 17 residues. Per the germline V gene, CDR1 is SGHVS and CDR2 is FNYEAQ. The chain's CDR3 is CASSLDRDHRANEKLFL. CDR3 coding DNA: TGTGCCAGCAGCTTAGACCGAGACCATCGGGCTAATGAAAAACTGTTTCTT.

This clonotype was recorded many times. The genes are TRBV9 and TRBJ2-3, with D hard to call. The length of the CDR3 is 15 residues. The germline CDR1 and CDR2 sequences are SGDLS and YYNGEE. V was shortened by 3 bases and J by 0 bases, with 11 bases between the two germline ends. In DNA, the CDR3 is TGTGCCAGCAGCGAACCCCTTACTAGCACAGATACGCAGTATTTT. Its translation is CASSEPLTSTDTQYF.

With respect to this clonotype: A much larger clone is a single base away; this may be a read error. The V call is TRBV6-6, the J call TRBJ1-1; D might be TRBD1 (6 bases). CDR1 and CDR2 (germline): MNHNY, SVGAGI (reference sequence). This CDR3 spans 15 amino acids. The CDR3 loop is CASSYSGQQNTEALF. The CDR3 DNA follows: TGTGCCAGCAGTTACTCAGGACAGCAGAACACTGAAGCTCTCTTT.

The sample holds a few counts of this clonotype. This chain joins TRBV27 and TRBJ2-7; D is perhaps TRBD1 (6 bases). Per the germline V gene, CDR1 is MNHEY and CDR2 is SMNVEV (reference sequence). The CDR3 sequence is 15 residues long. V shed 5 bases and J shed 0 bases, with 14 bases lying between them. In nucleotides, the CDR3 is TGTGCCAGCAGTCCGACAGGTTTCGGCTCCTACGAGCAGTACTTC. This translates into CASSPTGFGSYEQYF.

This chain connects TRBV6-2 or TRBV6-3 to TRBJ1-1, with D perhaps TRBD1 (6 bases). This CDR3 comprises 14 residues. The V end was cut by 2 bases, the J end by 4 bases, with 11 bases between. CDR1 MNHEY and CDR2 SVGEGT come from the germline V gene. CDR3 sequence (DNA): TGTGCCAGCAGTTACAGTGGGGGGCGCACTGAAGCTTTCTTT. Translated, it gives CASSYSGGRTEAFF.

A word on this clonotype: Possible read error: a much larger clone is one base away. As the CDR3 is not closed by the conserved phenylalanine or tryptophan, this likely results from a read error. The rearrangement links TRBV9 to TRBJ2-6; possibly TRBD1 or TRBD2 for D (6 bases each). Trimming stripped 6 bases from V and 4 bases from J, with 17 bases between. The germline V gene has CDR1 SGDLS and CDR2 YYNGEE. This CDR3 region has 16 residues. This chain's CDR3 is CASTHPGEEGANVLTY. Here the CDR3 DNA reads TGTGCCAGCACCCACCCAGGGGAGGAGGGGGCCAACGTCCTGACTTAC.

This clonotype was recorded a few times. V is TRBV5-8 and J is TRBJ1-1; D may be TRBD1 (5 bases). The length of the CDR3 is 19 residues. Trimming removed 0 bases from V and 4 bases from J, with 25 bases in between. Germline values: CDR1 SGHTS, CDR2 YDEGEE. The CDR3 nucleotides read TGTGCCAGCAGCTTGGATGCAGGCAGGGAGAGTGGTAAGGGCACTGAAGCTTTCTTT. Translation: CASSLDAGRESGKGTEAFF. Full variable domain (outside the CDR3, taken from reference TRBV5-8 and TRBJ1-1): EAGVTQSPTHLIKTRGQQATLRCSPISGHTSVYWYQQALGLGLQFLLWYDEGEERNRGNFPPRFSGRQFPNYSSELNVNALELEDSALYLCASSLDAGRESGKGTEAFFGQGTRLTVV.

This clonotype was observed at least ten times. The chain employs TRBV11-2 and TRBJ2-1; 8 bases are shared with TRBD2. Germline V gene sequence: CDR1 SGHAT, CDR2 FQNNGV. The CDR3 totals 16 residues. Losses at the gene ends were 3 bases for V and 2 bases for J; bases not matched to a gene: 6. The CDR3, as DNA: TGTGCCAGCAGCTTGGGCGGGACTAGTGCCTACAATGAGCAGTTCTTC. Translating gives CASSLGGTSAYNEQFF.

As to this clonotype: Since a much larger clone is just one base distant, this may be a read error. The chain carries TRBV9 and TRBJ2-2, with 7 bases identical to TRBD1. The germline V gene has CDR1 SGDLS and CDR2 YYNGEE. Trimming took 6 bases from V and 3 from J; bases not matched to a gene: 5. The CDR3 contains 14 residues. CDR3 sequence reads: CASTGTVDTGELFF. The CDR3 DNA reads TGTGCCAGCACTGGGACAGTGGACACCGGGGAGCTGTTTTTT.

This chain links TRBV4-1 with TRBJ1-5; no firm D call. V dropped 2 bases and J dropped 9 bases, with 17 bases sitting between them. In germline, CDR1 is MGHRA, CDR2 YSYEKL. The CDR3 runs 15 residues. Here the CDR3 DNA reads TGCGCCAGCAGCCAACTGTCTACCGATGGTCGGCCCCAGCATTTT. Translating it yields CASSQLSTDGRPQHF.

This clonotype came up many times. V and J are TRBV2 and TRBJ2-3, with 7 bases matching TRBD2. CDR1 is SNHLY, CDR2 FYNNEI, per germline. The CDR3 runs 15 residues. The trim removed 8 bases at V and 5 bases at J, leaving 13 bases unmatched. CDR3 bases: TGTGCCAGCTCATTGGGGGAGGGGTCTAAAGATACGCAGTATTTT. Its translation: CASSLGEGSKDTQYF. Based on the CDR3 plus reference TRBV2 and TRBJ2-3, the full variable domain is EPEVTQTPSHQVTQMGQEVILRCVPISNHLYFYWYRQILGQKVEFLVSFYNNEISEKSEIFDDQFSVERPDGSNFTLKIRSTKLEDSAMYFCASSLGEGSKDTQYFGPGTRLTVL.

This clonotype was detected only a few times. The chain uses TRBV30 and TRBJ1-1; D may be TRBD1 (5 bases). The CDR3 spans 13 residues. The V end lost 3 bases, the J end lost 1 base, and 9 bases lay between the germline ends. Germline values: CDR1 GTSNPN, CDR2 SVGIG (reference sequence). CDR3 coding DNA: TGTGCCTGGAGGGGGACGGAGAACACTGAAGCTTTCTTT. Amino acid sequence: CAWRGTENTEAFF.

V is TRBV9 and J is TRBJ2-3; D is unclear. CDR3 size: 17 residues. Germline V lookup: CDR1 SGDLS, CDR2 YYNGEE. The germline V and J ends were trimmed by 2 bases and 1 base, with 17 bases remaining between them. The CDR3 sequence is CASSVNIASLGTDTQYF. The CDR3 region has the DNA TGTGCCAGCAGCGTGAATATAGCTTCGTTGGGCACAGATACGCAGTATTTT. The full variable domain, rest sourced from reference TRBV9 and TRBJ2-3, is DSGVTQTPKHLITATGQRVTLRCSPRSGDLSVYWYQQSLDQGLQFLIQYYNGEERAKGNILERFSAQQFPDLHSELNLSSLELGDSALYFCASSVNIASLGTDTQYFGPGTRLTVL.

This clonotype appeared a few times. V is TRBV6-6 and J is TRBJ1-5; TRBD1 matches 7 bases. The CDR3 runs to 13 residues. Trimming took 5 bases from V and 5 from J; bases not matched to a gene: 3. CDR1 is MNHNY and CDR2 is SVGAGI in the germline V gene (reference sequence). The CDR3, as DNA: TGTGCCAGCAGTCCGACAGGGTATCAGCCCCAGCATTTT. Translation gives CASSPTGYQPQHF.

This clonotype appeared many times. The V call is TRBV7-3, the J call TRBJ1-1, with D possibly matching TRBD1 (5 bases). The CDR3 runs to 15 residues. With 1 base removed from V and 7 bases from J, the gap between germline ends came to 16 bases. The germline V gene encodes CDR1 SGHTA and CDR2 FQGTGA. This chain's CDR3 is CASSLMGSGQGEAFF. CDR3 in DNA: TGTGCCAGCAGCTTAATGGGTTCCGGGCAGGGTGAAGCTTTCTTT.

As regards this clonotype: A clone one base away is much larger, so this may be a read error. The V and J genes are TRBV29-1 and TRBJ2-5; 7 bases fit TRBD2. Germline V gives CDR1 SQVTM, CDR2 ANQGSEA. The CDR3 has 13 amino acids. CDR3 bases: TGCAGCGGAAGGACTAGAGGGCAAGAGAGCCAGTACTTC. Protein product: CSGRTRGQESQYF.

This chain connects TRBV5-6 to TRBJ2-7, with D possibly being TRBD1 (6 bases). V was cut by 0 bases and J by 3 bases, with 16 bases left in between. Germline loops: CDR1 SGHDT, CDR2 YYEEEE. The CDR3 runs to 16 residues. CDR3 residues: CASSLVPGQLNYEQYF. The CDR3 bases are TGTGCCAGCAGCTTGGTACCCGGACAGCTAAACTACGAGCAGTACTTC.